The clone carrying this T cell receptor (beta chain) was seen only once. This specimen belongs to a study of blood T cell repertoires in COVID-19. Trimming cost V 0 bases and J 5 bases, with 14 bases left between them. The germline CDR1 and CDR2 sequences are SGHRS and YFSETQ. The CDR3 length is 15 residues. Sequencing used immunoSEQ multiplex PCR; TCRdb keeps in-frame clones, though not all of them. The sample carries under 150,000 clones, 79% recorded once. J is TRBJ1-1 and V is TRBV5-1, with TRBD1 as a possible D gene (5 bases). This clonotype was obtained from a man aged 55 to 70 with acute or convalescent COVID-19. The sequenced material came from peripheral blood. CDR3 in amino acids: CASSLGPKKGTEAFF. DNA for the CDR3: TGCGCCAGCAGCTTGGGTCCAAAGAAGGGGACTGAAGCTTTCTTT.